This entry lists 23 T cell receptor beta chains sequenced from one sample in a study of shared clonotypes between healthy human individuals. Clones were sequenced by immunoSEQ multiplex PCR, and TCRdb holds only the in-frame ones, with some missing. The top ten hold under 0.3% of the sample, which has 700,000 to 950,000 clones, about 97% seen once. Terminally differentiated effector memory CD45RA+ cells were excluded from the naive CD8 cells, which were CD45RO-negative and positively selected for CCR7. Sequences were obtained from naive CD8+ T cells sorted from blood. These receptors came from a man younger than 45 in good health.

Comment on this clone: One end of the junction fails to match germline, which may point to a read error. The rearrangement links TRBV7-3 to TRBJ1-1; the D gene is possibly TRBD1 (6 bases). In germline, CDR1 is SGHTA, CDR2 FQGTGA. The CDR3 loop spans 13 amino acids. DNA for the CDR3: TGTGCCAGCAGCTTAACGTTGGGGGGCGCTAGAATCTTT. Translated: CASSLTLGGARIF.

This chain uses TRBV14 with TRBJ2-5; weak D call: TRBD1 (5 bases). Trimming shortened V by 0 bases and J by 9 bases, and 17 bases separated the two germline ends. The germline CDR1 and CDR2 sequences are SGHDN and FVKESK. The CDR3 has 15 residues. In DNA, the CDR3 is TGTGCCAGCAGCCAAGAGATCGGCCTCCAAGGGGCCCAGTACTTC. Translating it yields CASSQEIGLQGAQYF.

The chain has TRBV11-2 and TRBJ1-4; unclear D gene. The V gene's germline CDR1 is SGHAT and CDR2 FQNNGV. There are 14 residues in the CDR3. Trimming pared 1 base from V and 6 bases from J, leaving 9 bases between. This chain's CDR3 is CASSLAARYEKLFF. The CDR3 DNA reads as TGTGCCAGCAGCTTAGCCGCCCGCTATGAAAAACTGTTTTTT.

The gene calls are TRBV7-7 and TRBJ2-1; 10 positions agree with TRBD2. CDR3 size: 15 residues. Germline-derived CDR1 and CDR2 are SSHAT and FNYEAQ (reference sequence). The J segment lost 10 bases and the V segment lost 2 bases, leaving 8 bases of the junction unmatched. Here the CDR3 DNA reads TGTGCCAGCAGCTTAACTAGCGGGACGTCAGAGGAGCAGTTCTTC. It yields the protein CASSLTSGTSEEQFF. The variable domain in full, completed from reference TRBV7-7 and TRBJ2-1, reads GAGVSQSPRYKVTKRGQDVTLRCDPISSHATLYWYQQALGQGPEFLTYFNYEAQPDKSGLPSDRFSAERPEGSISTLTIQRTEQRDSAMYRCASSLTSGTSEEQFFGPGTRLTVL.

The chain couples TRBV7-2 to TRBJ2-3, with 10 bases lining up with TRBD2. Germline V gene data show CDR1 as SGHTA and CDR2 as FQGNSA. This CDR3 has 15 residues. V shed 4 bases, J shed 2 bases, and the junction held 3 bases outside the gene matches. The CDR3 DNA is TGTGCCAGCAGCTCCGGACTAGCGGTCACAGATACGCAGTATTTT. Amino acid sequence: CASSSGLAVTDTQYF.

This chain uses TRBV27 with TRBJ2-3; D unclear. Germline V CDR1 and CDR2: MNHEY, SMNVEV (reference sequence). V was pared by 8 bases and J by 2 bases, with 11 bases between. The CDR3 runs to 13 residues. CDR3 amino acids: CASGLAVTDTQYF. For the CDR3, the DNA is TGTGCCAGCGGCTTGGCCGTCACAGATACGCAGTATTTT.

The rearrangement links TRBV10-1 to TRBJ2-1, with no clear D. Germline V gene sequence: CDR1 WNHNN, CDR2 SYGVQD (reference sequence). V lost 4 bases, J lost 4 bases, and 17 bases lay in between. The CDR3 runs to 16 residues. The CDR3 DNA sequence: TGCGCCAGCAGTGTGGGTTCTGAGACGAAATACAATGAGCAGTTCTTC. Translating it yields CASSVGSETKYNEQFF.

The chain links TRBV28 to TRBJ2-1; TRBD2 aligns across 13 bases. With V trimmed by 7 bases and J by 0 bases, 18 bases remained unmatched. The CDR3 length is 21 residues. CDR1 and CDR2 (germline): MDHEN, SYDVKM. The CDR3, as DNA: TGTGCCAGCAACCCACTAGCGGGAGGGATACAAGCAATGAGCTCCTACAATGAGCAGTTCTTC. It specifies CASNPLAGGIQAMSSYNEQFF.

The CDR3 loop reads CATSRTGRTYEQYF. Here the CDR3 DNA reads TGTGCCACCAGCAGAACCGGGAGAACATACGAGCAGTACTTC. This sequence joins TRBV15 and TRBJ2-7; maybe TRBD2 (6 bases). Trimming took 2 bases from V and 4 from J, leaving 12 bases between them. Germline CDR1 is LNHNV and CDR2 is YYDKDF (reference sequence). This CDR3 is built from 14 residues.

This clone is a singleton in its sample. The chain employs TRBV7-6 and TRBJ2-7, with D tentatively TRBD2 (6 bases). CDR1 is SGHVS, CDR2 FNYEAQ, per germline. V gave up 4 bases and J gave up 2 bases, with 12 bases separating them. The CDR3 consists of 14 residues. The CDR3 sequence: CASSYRDSTYEQYF. In DNA form, the CDR3 reads TGTGCCAGCAGCTATCGGGACTCGACCTACGAGCAGTACTTC.

V usage is TRBV6-9 and J usage is TRBJ2-7; D is uncertain. The CDR3 extends over 13 amino acids. Germline CDR1 is MNHGY and CDR2 is SVAAGI. The V end was cut by 7 bases, the J end by 2 bases, with 12 bases between. In DNA form, the CDR3 reads TGTGCCAGCACCCCCCACCAAGCCTACGAGCAGTACTTC. It encodes CASTPHQAYEQYF.

The genes are TRBV5-5 and TRBJ1-1; D perhaps matches TRBD1 (6 bases). The CDR3 is made up of 17 amino acids. V was trimmed by 0 bases and J by 4 bases, leaving 19 bases between them. The germline CDR1 and CDR2 sequences are SGHKS and YYEKEE (reference sequence). The CDR3 DNA reads as TGTGCCAGCAGCTTGGGGGTTGCGTCACAGGGCAGCACTGAAGCTTTCTTT. It yields the protein CASSLGVASQGSTEAFF.

The chain links TRBV2 to TRBJ1-1; TRBD1 might be the D (5 bases). Trimming cost V 1 base and J 8 bases, with 14 bases left between them. The CDR3 is made up of 14 amino acids. Germline V gene sequence: CDR1 SNHLY, CDR2 FYNNEI. The CDR3 is CASSEVGGDDEAFF. The CDR3 region has the DNA TGTGCCAGCAGTGAAGTGGGAGGGGATGACGAAGCTTTCTTT.

The genes are TRBV7-9 and TRBJ2-3, with 12 bases fitting TRBD1. Trimming took 5 bases from V and 3 from J; bases not matched to a gene: 12. The CDR3 is made up of 18 amino acids. Germline values: CDR1 SEHNR, CDR2 FQNEAQ (reference sequence). In nucleotides, the CDR3 is TGTGCCAGCAGCGGACTACCGGGACAGGGGGCGCCGACAGATACGCAGTATTTT. This sequence encodes CASSGLPGQGAPTDTQYF.

The chain has TRBV21-1 and TRBJ2-2; TRBD1 is taken as the D call from the table, unchecked against the DNA. TRBV21-1 is described as a pseudogene. The CDR3 is 13 residues long. CDR3 sequence: CAVRDRGTGELFF. CDR3 nucleotide sequence: TGTGCCGTCCGGGACAGGGGGACCGGGGAGCTGTTTTTT.

V usage is TRBV5-4 and J usage is TRBJ1-3; TRBD1 is a possible D gene (5 bases). The CDR3 is 15 residues long. Looked up from germline, CDR1 is SGHNT and CDR2 is YYREEE (reference sequence). V was shortened by 4 bases and J by 0 bases, with 11 bases between the two germline ends. In DNA, the CDR3 is TGTGCCAGCAGCGTCCGGGACGGCTCTGGAAACACCATATATTTT. Protein sequence: CASSVRDGSGNTIYF.

In nucleotides, the CDR3 is TGTGCCAGCAGCTACCCCGCCGAGGGTCAGGAGAAGGGCTACGAGCAGTACTTC. Protein product: CASSYPAEGQEKGYEQYF. This chain joins TRBV7-9 and TRBJ2-7, with TRBD2 as a possible D gene (5 bases). With 4 bases removed from V and 3 bases from J, the gap between germline ends came to 25 bases. The CDR3 sequence is 18 residues long. Germline lookup yields CDR1 SEHNR and CDR2 FQNEAQ (reference sequence).

This chain uses TRBV4-3 with TRBJ2-3; 10 bases agree with TRBD2. J lost 2 bases, V lost 4 bases, and 6 bases had no gene match. CDR3 length: 16 amino acids. Germline V CDR1 and CDR2: LGHNA, YSLEER. CDR3 amino acids: CASSPGTSAITDTQYF. CDR3 nucleotides: TGCGCCAGCAGCCCGGGGACTAGCGCAATCACAGATACGCAGTATTTT.

The V call is TRBV11-2, the J call TRBJ2-3; TRBD2 might be the D (5 bases). Between the trimmed V and J ends, which lost 4 bases and 0 bases, there was a span of 11 bases. The CDR3 covers 15 residues. CDR1 and CDR2 (germline): SGHAT, FQNNGV. The CDR3 DNA reads TGTGCCAGCAGCTCGGGGTTAGCTAGCACAGATACGCAGTATTTT. Its protein product is CASSSGLASTDTQYF.

This sequence joins TRBV7-9 and TRBJ2-3; 9 bases are a match to TRBD2. The CDR3 spans 14 residues. Germline V gene lookup returns CDR1 SEHNR and CDR2 FQNEAQ (reference sequence). The V segment lost 5 bases and the J segment 4 bases; nucleotides outside the gene matches: 4. The CDR3 region has the DNA TGTGCCAGCAGCAGTAGCGGGAGCCCAGATACGCAGTATTTT. This encodes CASSSSGSPDTQYF.

For this clone: Other DNA sequences in this specimen translate into the identical CDR3. The chain recombines TRBV9 with TRBJ2-7; D unclear. Trimming took off 0 bases at V and 2 bases at J, with 6 bases between the two ends. This CDR3 has 13 residues. Germline V gene sequence: CDR1 SGDLS, CDR2 YYNGEE. In nucleotides, the CDR3 is TGTGCCAGCAGCGTAGAGAGCCCCTACGAGCAGTACTTC. Its translation: CASSVESPYEQYF.

The chain uses TRBV9 and TRBJ2-7, with 7 bases that match TRBD1. The CDR3 totals 13 residues. Germline CDR1 and CDR2: SGDLS and YYNGEE. J gave up 7 bases and V 2 bases, and 6 bases lay outside the gene matches. CDR3 residues: CASSVTGSQEQYF. The CDR3 coding sequence is TGTGCCAGCAGCGTGACAGGGTCCCAGGAGCAGTACTTC.

A remark on this clone: This sample also contains other DNA sequences that code for the same CDR3. The V and J genes are TRBV25-1 and TRBJ1-5; D call uncertain. The CDR3 extends over 13 amino acids. The germline V and J ends were trimmed by 4 bases and 4 bases, with 8 bases remaining between them. Germline CDR1 is MGHDK and CDR2 is SYGVNS. CDR3 protein: CASSVGGNQPQHF. The CDR3 DNA reads as TGTGCCAGCAGTGTAGGAGGGAATCAGCCCCAGCATTTT.